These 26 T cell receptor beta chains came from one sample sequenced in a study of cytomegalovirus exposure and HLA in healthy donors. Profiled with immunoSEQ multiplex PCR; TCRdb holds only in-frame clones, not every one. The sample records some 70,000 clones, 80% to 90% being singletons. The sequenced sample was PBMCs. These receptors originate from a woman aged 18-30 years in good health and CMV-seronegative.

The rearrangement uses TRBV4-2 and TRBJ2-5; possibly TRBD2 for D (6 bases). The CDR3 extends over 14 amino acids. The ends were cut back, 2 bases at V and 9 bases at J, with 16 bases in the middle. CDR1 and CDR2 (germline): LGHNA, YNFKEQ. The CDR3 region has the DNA TGTGCCAGCAGCCAACAGACTAGTGGAAGGGCCCAGTACTTC. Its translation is CASSQQTSGRAQYF.

The CDR3 is CASSPGQGQPQHF. CDR3 sequence (DNA): TGTGCCAGCAGCCCCGGACAGGGGCAGCCCCAGCATTTT. The chain uses TRBV11-2 and TRBJ1-5; 9 nucleotides align to TRBD1. The CDR3 is 13 residues long. Trimming cost V 5 bases and J 7 bases; bases outside gene matches: 3. Germline V gives CDR1 SGHAT, CDR2 FQNNGV. The complete variable domain, with remaining parts taken from reference TRBV11-2 and TRBJ1-5, reads EAGVAQSPRYKIIEKRQSVAFWCNPISGHATLYWYQQILGQGPKLLIQFQNNGVVDDSQLPKDRFSAERLKGVDSTLKIQPAKLEDSAVYLCASSPGQGQPQHFGDGTRLSIL.

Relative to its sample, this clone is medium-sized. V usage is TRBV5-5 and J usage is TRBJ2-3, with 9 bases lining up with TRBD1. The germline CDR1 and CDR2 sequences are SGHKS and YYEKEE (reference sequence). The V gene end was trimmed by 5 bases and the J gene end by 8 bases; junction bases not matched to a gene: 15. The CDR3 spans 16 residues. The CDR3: CASREPGQGFLGTQYF. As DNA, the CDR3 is TGTGCCAGCAGAGAACCGGGACAGGGTTTTTTGGGTACGCAGTATTTT. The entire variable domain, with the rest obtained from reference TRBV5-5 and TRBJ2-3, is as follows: DAGVTQSPTHLIKTRGQQVTLRCSPISGHKSVSWYQQVLGQGPQFIFQYYEKEERGRGNFPDRFSARQFPNYSSELNVNALLLGDSALYLCASREPGQGFLGTQYFGPGTRLTVL.

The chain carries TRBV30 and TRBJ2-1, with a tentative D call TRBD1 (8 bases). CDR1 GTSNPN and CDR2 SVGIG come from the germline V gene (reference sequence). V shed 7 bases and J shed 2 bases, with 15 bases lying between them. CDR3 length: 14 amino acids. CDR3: CAYQQGGAYNEQFF. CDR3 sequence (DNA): TGTGCCTATCAACAGGGGGGGGCCTACAATGAGCAGTTCTTC.

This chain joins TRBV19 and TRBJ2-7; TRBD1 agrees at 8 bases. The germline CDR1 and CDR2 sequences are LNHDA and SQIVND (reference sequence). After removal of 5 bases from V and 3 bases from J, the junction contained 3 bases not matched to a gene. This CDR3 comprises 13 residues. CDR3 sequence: CASSPTGGYEQYF. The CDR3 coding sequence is TGTGCCAGTAGTCCAACAGGGGGCTACGAGCAGTACTTC.

The DNA for the CDR3 is TGTGCCAGCAGCTCTTTTGTCACAGATACGCAGTATTTT. Translated, it gives CASSSFVTDTQYF. J is TRBJ2-3 and V is TRBV11-2; D uncertain. V lost 4 bases to trimming and J lost 2 bases, with 7 bases between them. Germline V gene sequence: CDR1 SGHAT, CDR2 FQNNGV. The CDR3 has 13 residues.

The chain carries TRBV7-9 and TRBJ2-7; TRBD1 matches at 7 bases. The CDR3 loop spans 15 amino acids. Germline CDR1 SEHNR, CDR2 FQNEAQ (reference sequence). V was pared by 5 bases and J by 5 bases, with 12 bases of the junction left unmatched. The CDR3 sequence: CASSLPTGAVHEQYF. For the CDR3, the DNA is TGTGCCAGCAGCCTGCCCACAGGGGCGGTCCACGAGCAGTACTTC.

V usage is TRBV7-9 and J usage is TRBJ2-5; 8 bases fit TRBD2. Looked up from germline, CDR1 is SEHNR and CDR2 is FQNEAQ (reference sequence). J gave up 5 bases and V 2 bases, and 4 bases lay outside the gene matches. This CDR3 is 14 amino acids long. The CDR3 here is CASSLYPGGETQYF. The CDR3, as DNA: TGTGCCAGCAGCTTATATCCGGGGGGGGAGACCCAGTACTTC.

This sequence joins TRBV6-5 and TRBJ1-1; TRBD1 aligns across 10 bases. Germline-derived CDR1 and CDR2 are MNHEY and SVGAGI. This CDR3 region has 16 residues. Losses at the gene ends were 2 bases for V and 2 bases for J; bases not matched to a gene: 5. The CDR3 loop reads CASSYDDRGLNTEAFF. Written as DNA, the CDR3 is TGTGCCAGCAGTTACGACGACAGGGGGCTCAACACTGAAGCTTTCTTT.

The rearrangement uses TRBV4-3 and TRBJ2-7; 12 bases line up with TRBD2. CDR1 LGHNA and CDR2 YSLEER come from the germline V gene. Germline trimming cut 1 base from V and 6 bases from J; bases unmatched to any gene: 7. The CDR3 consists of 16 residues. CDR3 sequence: CASSQAPSGGVGEQYF. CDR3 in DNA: TGCGCCAGCAGCCAAGCCCCTAGCGGGGGGGTCGGCGAGCAGTACTTC.

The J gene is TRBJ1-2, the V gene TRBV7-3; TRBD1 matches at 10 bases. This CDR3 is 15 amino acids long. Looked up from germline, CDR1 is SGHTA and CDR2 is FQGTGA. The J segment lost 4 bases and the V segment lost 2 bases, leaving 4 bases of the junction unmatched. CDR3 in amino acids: CASSLSGTGAYGYTF. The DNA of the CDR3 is TGTGCCAGCAGCTTATCCGGGACAGGGGCCTATGGCTACACCTTC.

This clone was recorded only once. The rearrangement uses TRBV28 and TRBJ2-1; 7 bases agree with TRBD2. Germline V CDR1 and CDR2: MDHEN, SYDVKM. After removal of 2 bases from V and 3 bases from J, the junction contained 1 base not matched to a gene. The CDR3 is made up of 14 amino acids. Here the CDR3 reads CASSLAGVYNEQFF. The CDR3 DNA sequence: TGTGCCAGCAGTTTAGCGGGAGTCTACAATGAGCAGTTCTTC.

The CDR3 DNA reads as TGTGCCAGCAGTGACCGACTAGCCGGCGAGCAGTTCTTC. Residues: CASSDRLAGEQFF. The chain employs TRBV6-4 and TRBJ2-1; 7 nucleotides agree with TRBD2. The CDR3 is 13 residues long. The V gene end was trimmed by 2 bases and the J gene end by 10 bases; junction bases not matched to a gene: 5. Germline V gene lookup returns CDR1 MRHNA and CDR2 SNTAGT.

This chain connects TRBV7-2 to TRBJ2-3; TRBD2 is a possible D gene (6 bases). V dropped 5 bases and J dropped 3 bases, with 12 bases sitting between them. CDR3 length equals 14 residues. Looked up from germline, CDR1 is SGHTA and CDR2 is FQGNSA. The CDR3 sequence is CASSAGPETDTQYF. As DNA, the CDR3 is TGTGCCAGCAGCGCGGGACCAGAGACAGATACGCAGTATTTT.

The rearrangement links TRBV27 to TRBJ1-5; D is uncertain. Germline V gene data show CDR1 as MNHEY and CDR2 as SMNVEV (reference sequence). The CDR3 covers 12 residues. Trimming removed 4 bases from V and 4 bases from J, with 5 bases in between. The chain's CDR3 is CASSYRNQPQHF. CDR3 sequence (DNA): TGTGCCAGCAGTTACAGAAATCAGCCCCAGCATTTT.

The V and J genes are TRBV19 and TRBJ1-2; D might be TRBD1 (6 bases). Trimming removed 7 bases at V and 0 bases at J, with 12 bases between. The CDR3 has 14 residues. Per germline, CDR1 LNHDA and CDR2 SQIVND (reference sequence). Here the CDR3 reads CASNMDSSNYGYTF. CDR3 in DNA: TGTGCCAGTAATATGGACAGCTCTAACTATGGCTACACCTTC.

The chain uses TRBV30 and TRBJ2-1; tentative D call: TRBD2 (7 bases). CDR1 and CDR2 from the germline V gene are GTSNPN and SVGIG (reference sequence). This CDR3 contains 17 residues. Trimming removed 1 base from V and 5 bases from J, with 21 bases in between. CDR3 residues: CAWSGWGGGGGDNEQFF. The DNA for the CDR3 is TGTGCCTGGAGTGGGTGGGGCGGGGGCGGTGGGGACAATGAGCAGTTCTTC.

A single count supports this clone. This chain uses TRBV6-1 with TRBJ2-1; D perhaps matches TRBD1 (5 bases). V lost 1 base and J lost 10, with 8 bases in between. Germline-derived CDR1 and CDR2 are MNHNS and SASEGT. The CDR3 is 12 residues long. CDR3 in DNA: TGTGCCAGCAGTGAAGAGGGGTACGAGCAGTTCTTC. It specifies CASSEEGYEQFF.

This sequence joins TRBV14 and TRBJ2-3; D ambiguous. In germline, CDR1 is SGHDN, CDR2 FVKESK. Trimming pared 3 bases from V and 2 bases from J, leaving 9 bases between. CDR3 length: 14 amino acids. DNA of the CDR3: TGTGCCAGCAGCCAGTTTCAGTACACAGATACGCAGTATTTT. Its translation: CASSQFQYTDTQYF.

The DNA for the CDR3 is TGTGCCAGCAGCAAACAGGGCGCCCGGGCCGGGGAGCTGTTTTTT. Protein: CASSKQGARAGELFF. The chain carries TRBV11-2 and TRBJ2-2, with D possibly being TRBD1 (6 bases). The CDR3 has 15 amino acids. The V gene lost 5 bases and the J gene lost 6 bases, with 16 bases spanning the gap. Germline lookup yields CDR1 SGHAT and CDR2 FQNNGV.

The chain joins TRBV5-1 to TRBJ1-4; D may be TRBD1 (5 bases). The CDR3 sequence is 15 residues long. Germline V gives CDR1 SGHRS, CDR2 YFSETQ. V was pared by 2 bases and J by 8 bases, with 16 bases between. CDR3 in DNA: TGCGCCAGCAGCTTATTGGGGCAGGGCGAAGAAAAACTGTTTTTT. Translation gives CASSLLGQGEEKLFF.

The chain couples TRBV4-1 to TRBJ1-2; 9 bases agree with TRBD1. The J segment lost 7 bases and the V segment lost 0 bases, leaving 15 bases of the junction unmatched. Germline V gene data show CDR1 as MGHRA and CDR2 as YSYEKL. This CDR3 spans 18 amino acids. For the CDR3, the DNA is TGCGCCAGCAGCCAAGATCCCCGCGGTAACAGGGGGCGCGGTGGCTACACCTTC. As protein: CASSQDPRGNRGRGGYTF.

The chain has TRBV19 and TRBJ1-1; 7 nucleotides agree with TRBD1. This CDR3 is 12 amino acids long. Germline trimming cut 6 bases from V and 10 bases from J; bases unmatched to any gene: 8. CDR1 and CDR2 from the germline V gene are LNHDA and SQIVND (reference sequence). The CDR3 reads CASRQGQLRAFF. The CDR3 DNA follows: TGTGCCAGTAGACAGGGGCAGTTGAGAGCTTTCTTT.

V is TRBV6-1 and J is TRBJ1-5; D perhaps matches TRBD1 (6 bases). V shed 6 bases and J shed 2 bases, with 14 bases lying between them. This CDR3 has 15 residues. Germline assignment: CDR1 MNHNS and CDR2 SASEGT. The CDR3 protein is CASRNQGMGNQPQHF. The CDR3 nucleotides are TGTGCCAGCAGGAACCAGGGGATGGGCAATCAGCCCCAGCATTTT.

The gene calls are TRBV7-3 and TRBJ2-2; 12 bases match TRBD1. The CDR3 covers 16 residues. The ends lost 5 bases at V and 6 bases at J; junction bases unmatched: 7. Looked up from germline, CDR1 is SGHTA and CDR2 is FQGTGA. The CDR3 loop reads CASSPGGTGGPGELFF. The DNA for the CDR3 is TGTGCCAGCAGCCCAGGGGGGACAGGGGGCCCCGGGGAGCTGTTTTTT.

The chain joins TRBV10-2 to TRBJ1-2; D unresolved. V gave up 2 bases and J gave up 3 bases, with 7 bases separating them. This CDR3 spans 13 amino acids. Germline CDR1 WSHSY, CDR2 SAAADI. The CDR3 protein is CASSEGGYYGYTF. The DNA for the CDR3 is TGCGCCAGCAGTGAGGGCGGCTACTATGGCTACACCTTC.